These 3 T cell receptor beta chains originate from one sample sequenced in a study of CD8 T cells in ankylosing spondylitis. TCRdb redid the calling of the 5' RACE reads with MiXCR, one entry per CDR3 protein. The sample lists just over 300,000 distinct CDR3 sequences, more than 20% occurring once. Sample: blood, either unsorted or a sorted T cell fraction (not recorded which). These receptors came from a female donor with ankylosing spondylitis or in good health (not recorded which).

The CDR3 here is CASSQDDVFAKNIQYF. The CDR3 DNA reads as TGTGCCAGCAGCCAAGATGACGTCTTTGCCAAAAACATTCAGTACTTC. The V gene is TRBV3-1, the J gene TRBJ2-4; D remains ambiguous. Between the trimmed V and J ends, which lost 0 bases and 1 base, there was a span of 10 bases. This CDR3 spans 16 amino acids. CDR1 is LGHDT, CDR2 YNNKEL, per germline (reference sequence).

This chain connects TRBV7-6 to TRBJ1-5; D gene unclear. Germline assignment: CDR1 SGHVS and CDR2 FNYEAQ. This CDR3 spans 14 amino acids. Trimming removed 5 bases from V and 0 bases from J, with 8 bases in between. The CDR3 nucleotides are TGTGCCAGCAGCCCACGGATTAGCAATCAGCCCCAGCATTTT. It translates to CASSPRISNQPQHF.

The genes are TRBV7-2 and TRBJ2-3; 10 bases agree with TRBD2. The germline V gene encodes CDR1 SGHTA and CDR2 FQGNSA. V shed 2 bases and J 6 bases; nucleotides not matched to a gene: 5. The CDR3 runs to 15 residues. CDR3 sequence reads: CASSLSGRESDTQYF. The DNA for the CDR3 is TGTGCCAGCAGCTTAAGCGGGAGGGAATCGGATACGCAGTATTTT.